This T cell receptor beta chain was profiled in a study of shared clonotypes between healthy human individuals. The V segment lost 2 bases and the J segment 7 bases; nucleotides outside the gene matches: 15. The CDR3 is 18 amino acids. In germline, CDR1 is LNHDA, CDR2 SQIVND (reference sequence). Profiled with immunoSEQ multiplex PCR; TCRdb holds only in-frame clones, not every one. The sample has around 2,000,000 clones; 95% are singletons. The origin of this receptor is a man aged 18 to 29 in good health. The sample was naive CD4+ T cells sorted from blood. Subset noted: CD45RA+ positively selected. This chain joins TRBV19 and TRBJ2-1, with 9 positions matching TRBD2. In nucleotides, the CDR3 is TGTGCCAGTAGTATACAGGGGGGACTAGCCGGGGAATTAAATGAGCAGTTCTTC. This sequence encodes CASSIQGGLAGELNEQFF. Full variable domain (rest looked up from reference TRBV19 and TRBJ2-1): DGGITQSPKYLFRKEGQNVTLSCEQNLNHDAMYWYRQDPGQGLRLIYYSQIVNDFQKGDIAEGYSVSREKKESFPLTVTSAQKNPTAFYLCASSIQGGLAGELNEQFFGPGTRLTVL.